The present entry profiles one T cell receptor beta chain with its context. Its antigen is not known. The data were taken from a study of cytomegalovirus exposure and HLA in healthy donors. Study-wide context: Previous work identified around 120 million unique TCR beta sequences from around 200 million T cells. General study results and limits: In a later analysis, the majority of CMV-associated beta chains seemingly showed HLA restriction. In an earlier analysis, about 90% or about 30%: the productive usage of most TCR beta V segments.

The CDR3 length is 13 residues. Germline lookup yields CDR1 LNHDA and CDR2 SQIVND (reference sequence). Unmatched junction bases numbered 3, after V lost 6 bases and J lost 4 bases. Amplification used 60 Vbeta primers and 13 Jbeta primers. The assay was immunoSEQ multiplex PCR, and TCRdb's table has in-frame clones only and misses some. Of roughly 240,000 clones detected, about 85% appear once; the ten largest clones hold 0.2% to 0.3%. The sample taken for sequencing was PBMCs. This TCR derives from a girl aged 2 to 9 in good health and CMV-seronegative. The rearrangement joins TRBV19 to TRBJ2-5; 9 bases are a match to TRBD1. The CDR3 here is CASRQTGGETQYF. The CDR3 DNA reads as TGTGCCAGTAGGCAGACAGGGGGAGAGACCCAGTACTTC.